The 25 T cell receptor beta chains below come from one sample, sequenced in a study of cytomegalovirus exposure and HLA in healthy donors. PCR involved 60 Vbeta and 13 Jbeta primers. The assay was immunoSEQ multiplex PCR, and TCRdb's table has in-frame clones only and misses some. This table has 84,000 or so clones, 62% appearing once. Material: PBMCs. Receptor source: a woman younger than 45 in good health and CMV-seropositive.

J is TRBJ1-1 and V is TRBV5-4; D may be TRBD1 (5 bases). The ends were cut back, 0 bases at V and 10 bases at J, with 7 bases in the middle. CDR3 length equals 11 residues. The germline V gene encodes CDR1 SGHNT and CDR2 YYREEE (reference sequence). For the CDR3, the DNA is TGTGCCAGCAGCTTGGAAGGGGCAGCTTTCTTT. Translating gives CASSLEGAAFF.

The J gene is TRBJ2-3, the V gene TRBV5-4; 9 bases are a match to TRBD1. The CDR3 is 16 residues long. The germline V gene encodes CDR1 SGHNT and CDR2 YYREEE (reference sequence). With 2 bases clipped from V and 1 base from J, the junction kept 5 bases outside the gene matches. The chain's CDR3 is CASSLQGAIGTDTQYF. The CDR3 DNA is TGTGCCAGCAGCTTACAGGGGGCTATTGGCACAGATACGCAGTATTTT.

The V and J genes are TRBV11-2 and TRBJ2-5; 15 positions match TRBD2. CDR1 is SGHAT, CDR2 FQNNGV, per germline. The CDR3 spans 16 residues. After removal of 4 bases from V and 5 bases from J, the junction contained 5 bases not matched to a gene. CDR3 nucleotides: TGTGCCAGCAGCTCAGGACTAGCGGGGGGGCCGGAGACCCAGTACTTC. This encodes CASSSGLAGGPETQYF.

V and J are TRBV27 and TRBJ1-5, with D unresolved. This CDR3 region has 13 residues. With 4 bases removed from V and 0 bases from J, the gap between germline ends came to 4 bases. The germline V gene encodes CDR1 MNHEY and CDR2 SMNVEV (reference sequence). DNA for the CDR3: TGTGCCAGCAGTTCCTATAGCAATCAGCCCCAGCATTTT. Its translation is CASSSYSNQPQHF.

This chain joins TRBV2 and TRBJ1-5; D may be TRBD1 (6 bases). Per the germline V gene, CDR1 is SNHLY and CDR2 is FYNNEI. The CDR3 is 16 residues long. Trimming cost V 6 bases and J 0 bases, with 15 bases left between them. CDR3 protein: CASRAGTHNSNQPQHF. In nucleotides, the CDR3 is TGTGCCAGCAGGGCCGGGACACACAATAGCAATCAGCCCCAGCATTTT.

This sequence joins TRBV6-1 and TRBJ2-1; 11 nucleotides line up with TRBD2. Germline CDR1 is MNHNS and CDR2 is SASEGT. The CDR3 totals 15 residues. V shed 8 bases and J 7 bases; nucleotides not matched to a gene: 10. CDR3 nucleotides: TGTGCCAGCCGTAGCGGGGGGGCAGCGCGGAATGAGCAGTTCTTC. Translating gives CASRSGGAARNEQFF.

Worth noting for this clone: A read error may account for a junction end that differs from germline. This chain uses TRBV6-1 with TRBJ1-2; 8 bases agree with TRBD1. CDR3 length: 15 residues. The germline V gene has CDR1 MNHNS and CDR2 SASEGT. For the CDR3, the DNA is TGTGCCAGCAGTGTGCAGGGGGCGAATAACTATGGCTACCCCTTC. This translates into CASSVQGANNYGYPF.

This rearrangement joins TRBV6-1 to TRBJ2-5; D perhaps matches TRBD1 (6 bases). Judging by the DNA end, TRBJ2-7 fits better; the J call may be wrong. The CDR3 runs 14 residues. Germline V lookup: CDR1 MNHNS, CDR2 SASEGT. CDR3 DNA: TGTGCCAGCAGCGGGACACAACTACACCACGAGCAGTACTTC. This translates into CASSGTQLHHEQYF.

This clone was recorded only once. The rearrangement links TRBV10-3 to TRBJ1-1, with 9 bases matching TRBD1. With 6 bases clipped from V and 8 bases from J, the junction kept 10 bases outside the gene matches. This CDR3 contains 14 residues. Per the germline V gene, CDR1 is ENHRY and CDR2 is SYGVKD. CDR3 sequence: CAIRADRGSTEAFF. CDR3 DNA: TGTGCCATCAGGGCGGACAGGGGATCCACAGAAGCTTTCTTT.

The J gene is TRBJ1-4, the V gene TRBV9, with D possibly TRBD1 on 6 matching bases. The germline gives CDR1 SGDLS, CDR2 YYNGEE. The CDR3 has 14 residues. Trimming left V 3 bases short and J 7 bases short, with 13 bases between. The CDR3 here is CASSALGGFEKLFF. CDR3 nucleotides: TGTGCCAGCAGCGCTCTAGGGGGTTTTGAAAAACTGTTTTTT.

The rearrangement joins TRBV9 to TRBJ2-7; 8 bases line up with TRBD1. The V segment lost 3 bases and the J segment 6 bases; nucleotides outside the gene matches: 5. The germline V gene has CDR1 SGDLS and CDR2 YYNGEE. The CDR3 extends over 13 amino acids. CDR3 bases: TGTGCCAGCAGCGGTCAGGGGGCCCGCGAGCAGTACTTC. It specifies CASSGQGAREQYF.

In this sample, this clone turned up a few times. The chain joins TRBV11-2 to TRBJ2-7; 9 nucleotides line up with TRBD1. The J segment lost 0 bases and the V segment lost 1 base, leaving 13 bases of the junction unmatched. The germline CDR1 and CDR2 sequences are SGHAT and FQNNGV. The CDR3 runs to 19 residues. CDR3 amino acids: CASSLALVVGTGSSYEQYF. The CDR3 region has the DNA TGTGCCAGCAGCTTAGCTCTCGTGGTTGGGACAGGGAGCTCCTACGAGCAGTACTTC.

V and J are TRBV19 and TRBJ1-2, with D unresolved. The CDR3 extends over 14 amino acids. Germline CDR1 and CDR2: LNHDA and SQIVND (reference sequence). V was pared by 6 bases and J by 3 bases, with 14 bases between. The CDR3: CASSRYGNDYGYTF. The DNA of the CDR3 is TGTGCCAGTAGCAGATATGGTAACGACTATGGCTACACCTTC.

The DNA for the CDR3 is TGTGCCAGTAGTATTGGGGACAACAATCAGCCCCAGCATTTT. Protein: CASSIGDNNQPQHF. J is TRBJ1-5 and V is TRBV19, with a possible D match to TRBD1 (6 bases). The V gene lost 3 bases and the J gene lost 3 bases, with 9 bases spanning the gap. The length of the CDR3 is 14 residues. Germline V gives CDR1 LNHDA, CDR2 SQIVND (reference sequence).

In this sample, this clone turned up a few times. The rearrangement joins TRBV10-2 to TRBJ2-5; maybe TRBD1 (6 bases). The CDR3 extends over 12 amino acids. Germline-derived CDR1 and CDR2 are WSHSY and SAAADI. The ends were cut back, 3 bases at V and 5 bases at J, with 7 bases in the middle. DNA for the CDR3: TGCGCCAGCAGTGAAGGGGGTGAGACCCAGTACTTC. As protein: CASSEGGETQYF.

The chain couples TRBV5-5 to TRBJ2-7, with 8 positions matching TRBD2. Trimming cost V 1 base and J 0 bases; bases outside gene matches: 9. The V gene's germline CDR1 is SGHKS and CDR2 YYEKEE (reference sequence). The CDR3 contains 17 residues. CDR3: CASSLNPAGGPSYEQYF. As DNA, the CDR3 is TGTGCCAGCAGCTTGAATCCTGCGGGGGGACCCTCCTACGAGCAGTACTTC.

The CDR3 reads CASSTRQGAAEAFF. Written as DNA, the CDR3 is TGTGCCAGCAGCACCCGACAGGGGGCCGCTGAAGCTTTCTTT. The V call is TRBV5-8, the J call TRBJ1-1, with 10 bases fitting TRBD1. The CDR3 consists of 14 residues. The ends lost 4 bases at V and 6 bases at J; junction bases unmatched: 6. Germline V CDR1 and CDR2: SGHTS, YDEGEE.

CDR3: CASPTEGGPGANVLTF. The CDR3 coding sequence is TGTGCCAGCCCTACCGAGGGGGGGCCAGGGGCCAACGTCCTGACTTTC. The chain joins TRBV7-9 to TRBJ2-6, with TRBD2 as a possible D gene (7 bases). This CDR3 is 16 amino acids long. Germline CDR1 and CDR2: SEHNR and FQNEAQ (reference sequence). V was pared by 8 bases and J by 4 bases, with 18 bases between. Full variable domain (remainder filled in from reference TRBV7-9 and TRBJ2-6): DTGVSQNPRHKITKRGQNVTFRCDPISEHNRLYWYRQTLGQGPEFLTYFQNEAQLEKSRLLSDRFSAERPKGSFSTLEIQRTEQGDSAMYLCASPTEGGPGANVLTFGAGSRLTVL.

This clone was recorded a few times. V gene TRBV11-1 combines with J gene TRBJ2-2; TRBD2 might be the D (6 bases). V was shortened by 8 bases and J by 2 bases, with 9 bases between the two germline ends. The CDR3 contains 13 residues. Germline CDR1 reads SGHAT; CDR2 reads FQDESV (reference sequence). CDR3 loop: CASGLSNTGELFF. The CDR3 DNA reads TGTGCCAGCGGACTATCCAACACCGGGGAGCTGTTTTTT.

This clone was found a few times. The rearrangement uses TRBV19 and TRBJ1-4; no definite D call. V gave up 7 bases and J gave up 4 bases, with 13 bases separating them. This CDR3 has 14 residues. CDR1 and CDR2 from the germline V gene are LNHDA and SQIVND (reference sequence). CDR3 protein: CASISENGNEKLFF. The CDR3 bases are TGTGCCAGTATCAGCGAGAACGGTAATGAAAAACTGTTTTTT.

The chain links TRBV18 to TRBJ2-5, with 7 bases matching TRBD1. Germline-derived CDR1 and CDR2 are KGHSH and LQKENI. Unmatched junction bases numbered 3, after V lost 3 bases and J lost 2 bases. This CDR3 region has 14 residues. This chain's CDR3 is CASSPQTGQETQYF. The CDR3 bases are TGTGCCAGCTCACCCCAGACAGGGCAAGAGACCCAGTACTTC.

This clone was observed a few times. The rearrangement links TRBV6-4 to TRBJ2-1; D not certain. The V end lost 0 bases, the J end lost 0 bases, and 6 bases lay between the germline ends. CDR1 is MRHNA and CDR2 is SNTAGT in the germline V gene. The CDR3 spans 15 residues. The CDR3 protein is CASSDSPSSYNEQFF. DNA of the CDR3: TGTGCCAGCAGTGACTCTCCGAGCTCCTACAATGAGCAGTTCTTC.

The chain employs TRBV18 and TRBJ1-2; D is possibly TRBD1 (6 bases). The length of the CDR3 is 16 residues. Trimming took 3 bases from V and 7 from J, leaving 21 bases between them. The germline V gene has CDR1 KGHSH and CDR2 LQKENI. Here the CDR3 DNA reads TGTGCCAGCTCACCCACACCTCAGGACAGTTTGCGTGGCTACACCTTC. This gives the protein CASSPTPQDSLRGYTF.

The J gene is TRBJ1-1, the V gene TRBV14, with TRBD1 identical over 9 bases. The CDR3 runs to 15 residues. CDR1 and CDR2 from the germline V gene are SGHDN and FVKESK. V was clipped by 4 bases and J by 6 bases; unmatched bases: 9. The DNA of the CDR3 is TGTGCCAGCAGCCCTATTGGACAGGGGTGGGCTGAAGCTTTCTTT. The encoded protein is CASSPIGQGWAEAFF.

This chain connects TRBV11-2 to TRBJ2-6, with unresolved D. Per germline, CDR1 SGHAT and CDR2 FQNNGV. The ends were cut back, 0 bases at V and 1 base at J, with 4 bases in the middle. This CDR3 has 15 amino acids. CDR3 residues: CASSLDRSGANVLTF. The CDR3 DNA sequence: TGTGCCAGCAGCTTAGATCGGTCTGGGGCCAACGTCCTGACTTTC.